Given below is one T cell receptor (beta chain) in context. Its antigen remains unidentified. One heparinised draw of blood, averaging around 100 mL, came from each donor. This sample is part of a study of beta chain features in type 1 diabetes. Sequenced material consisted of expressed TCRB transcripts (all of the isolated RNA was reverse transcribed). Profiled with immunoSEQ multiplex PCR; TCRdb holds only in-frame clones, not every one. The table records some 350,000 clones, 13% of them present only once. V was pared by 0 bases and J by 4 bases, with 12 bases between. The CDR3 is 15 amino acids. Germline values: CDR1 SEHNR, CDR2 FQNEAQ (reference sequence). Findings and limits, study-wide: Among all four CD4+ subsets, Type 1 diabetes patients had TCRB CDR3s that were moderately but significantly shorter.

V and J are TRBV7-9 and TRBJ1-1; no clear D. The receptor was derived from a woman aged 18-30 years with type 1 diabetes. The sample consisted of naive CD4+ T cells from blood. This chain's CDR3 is CASSLAAGIGTEAFF. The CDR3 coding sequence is TGTGCCAGCAGCTTAGCGGCCGGGATTGGCACTGAAGCTTTCTTT.